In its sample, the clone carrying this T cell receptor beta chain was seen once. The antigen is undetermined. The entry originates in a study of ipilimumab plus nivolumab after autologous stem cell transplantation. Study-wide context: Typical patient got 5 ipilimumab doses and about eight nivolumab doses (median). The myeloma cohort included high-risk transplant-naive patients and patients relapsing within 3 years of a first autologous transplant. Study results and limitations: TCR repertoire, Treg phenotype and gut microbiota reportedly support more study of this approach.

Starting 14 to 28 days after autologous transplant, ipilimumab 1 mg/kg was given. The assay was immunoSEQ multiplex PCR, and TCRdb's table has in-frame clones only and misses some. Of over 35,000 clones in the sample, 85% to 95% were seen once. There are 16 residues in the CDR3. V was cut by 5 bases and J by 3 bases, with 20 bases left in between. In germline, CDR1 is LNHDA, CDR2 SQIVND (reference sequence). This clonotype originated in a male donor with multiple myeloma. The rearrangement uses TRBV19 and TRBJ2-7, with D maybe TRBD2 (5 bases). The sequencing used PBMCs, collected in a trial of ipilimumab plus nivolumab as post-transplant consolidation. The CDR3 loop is CASSDGASKGHYEQYF. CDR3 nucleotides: TGTGCCAGTAGTGATGGCGCTAGCAAAGGGCACTACGAGCAGTACTTC.